The sequence of this TCR beta chain was determined in a study of chemoradiotherapy in HPV16-positive cancers. Overall study context: Candidate HPV-specific T-cell clones and common TCR motifs came from functional assays in a couple of HPV16-positive patients. Study results and caveats: For HPV16-positive patients, expanding HPV-responsive T cells associated with longer recurrence-free survival. Candidate HPV-specific clones and E7-related TCR motifs grew in tumor during treatment.

Germline V gene data show CDR1 as SGHTA and CDR2 as FQGNSA. This CDR3 has 14 residues. The V gene lost 6 bases and the J gene lost 2 bases, with 13 bases spanning the gap. TCRdb keeps only in-frame clones here, not all; method: immunoSEQ multiplex PCR. The data show approximately 30,000 clones, about 85% seen once. Repeated repertoire sampling spanned the course of chemoradiotherapy. As regards this clone: Its antigen remains unknown.

The rearrangement links TRBV7-2 to TRBJ1-2; D possibly corresponds to TRBD1 (5 bases). This clonotype originated in a human donor with HPV-associated anogenital cancer. Sequenced here: blood, sampled from a patient who underwent chemoradiotherapy. CDR3 loop: CASRTGGGNYGYTF. The CDR3, as DNA: TGTGCCAGCAGAACCGGGGGGGGGAACTATGGCTACACCTTC.